This TCR beta chain was profiled in a study of shared clonotypes between healthy human individuals (dated by TCRdb to 2020 to 2022). For context, the study as a whole: The cohort included a few men and a couple of women between 18 and 49 years of age. For each donor, CD4 naive and CD4 memory were each run on three plates, CD8 naive on two plates, and CD8 memory on one plate. To estimate repertoire size and how much clonotypes are shared between individuals, the study performed deep sequencing of blood TCR repertoires from about five healthy adults. Per donor, leukapheresis produced somewhere between about 0.94 and 8.9 billion PBMCs. Different laboratories and diverse techniques were used to prepare libraries and sequence TCR repertoires, to increase sequencing depth and limit assay-specific biases.

The donors were healthy, HIV-negative adults with no recently reported acute infections or vaccinations. Only Caucasian adults living in Nashville, Tennessee, USA were represented among the donors. CD4+ T cells were enriched by magnetic negative selection, after which naive cells were positively selected on CD45RA and the negative fraction was taken as the memory subset. Blood was obtained by leukapheresis, after which PBMCs were separated by Ficoll-Histopaque density gradient centrifugation and cryopreserved in liquid nitrogen vapor phase. Purity and quantity of every magnetically sorted T cell population were checked by analytical flow cytometry. Genomic DNA was isolated from every sorted fraction and measured by UV absorbance on a Nanodrop 2000c. As regards this clone: It has no known antigen specificity. Qualities for individual bases were not recorded, and no much larger clone is one base off. The sample contains more than one DNA sequence encoding this CDR3.

Trimmed from V: 4 bases; trimmed from J: 2 bases; junction bases lacking a gene match: 4. The CDR3 starts with the cysteine, ends with the phenylalanine, and has 14 residues. Only the CDR3 DNA is retained, 42 bases long and in frame from the first base. From the germline V gene, CDR1 is MNHNS and CDR2 is SASEGT. Using the deep immunoSEQ assay, multiplex PCR amplified TCR CDR3 regions from genomic DNA. Extracted genomic DNA from each cell subset was spread evenly across all wells of several immunoSEQ 96-well plates, with each plate serving as a replicate. For sorted subsets, roughly 190 ng of genomic DNA, equivalent to some 33,000 T cell genomes, went into each replicate PCR. The purified libraries were quantified using a Qubit 3.0 fluorometer, sized with a Bioanalyzer 2100, and then quantified again using the KAPA Library Quantification kit. Each immunoSEQ 96-well plate was sequenced on its own single-read 150-cycle Illumina NextSeq 550 flow cell. The authors processed their data as follows. Because only junctional sequences without quality scores were contained in the immunoSEQ output, filtering matching that applied to full-length reads could not be performed. To assign V/J genes and CDR3, sequences were annotated against IMGT germline references using PyIR, a Python wrapper for IgBLAST v1.9. Reads were filtered out if the reads had weak V/J assignments (E-value above 1e-6), no CDR3, stop codons, out-of-frame junctions, or ambiguous translated residues. V3J clonotypes were defined as sequences sharing the same inferred V gene, J gene, and CDR3 amino acid sequence. Percentage overlap between repertoires was computed as shared unique clonotypes divided by the size of the smaller repertoire. RTK rarefaction, the Chao1 estimator, and Recon v2.1 estimates of unobserved clonotypes were used to assess repertoire richness. Generation probabilities for all TCRbeta clonotypes obtained by the gDNA method from a handful of donors were computed using OLGA. TCRdb obtained this table from immuneACCESS and retained in-frame rearrangements with V and J assigned. These tables miss some clones; where compared with another copy, unresolved V genes account for less than half of the shortfall, and the remainder is unexplained. The V and J calls and clone size come from that table; D and trimming were worked out from the DNA. This sample lists fewer than 3 million clones; around 92% were detected once. The top ten clonotypes cover approximately 0.39% of the sample.

On the study overall, not on this receptor specifically: Around 5% of naive CD4, 3.5% of naive CD8, 2% to 2.5% of memory CD4, and 0.4% of memory CD8 clonotypes were shared across several donors. Pairwise subsampling indicated that sequencing depth was expected to affect the degree of clonotype sharing among donors. Because the study included only a small number of donors, the genetic and exposure-history diversity represented was limited. Compared with non-shared clonotypes, the clonotypes found in all four sorted-subset donors had higher generation probabilities. Sampling was restricted to blood, and TCR repertoires in tissues likely differ from the TCR repertoires found in blood. Incomplete sequencing was indicated by rarefaction of sorted-subset datasets, despite the large sequencing depth. Estimated clonotype richness was generally larger for naive than for memory subsets.

Sequencing was done on a sample of naive CD4+ T cells from PBMCs. Per the publication, the cell subset or site label means: CD45RA+ positively selected. The origin of this receptor is a man between 18 and 35 years old in good health. Some clones in this sample may be carry-over from other donors' samples. This receptor chain uses TRBV6-1 and TRBJ2-7; 8 nucleotides in the junction match TRBD1. The CDR3: CASSVEQGAYEQYF. The DNA reads TGTGCCAGCAGTGTTGAACAGGGGGCCTACGAGCAGTACTTC.